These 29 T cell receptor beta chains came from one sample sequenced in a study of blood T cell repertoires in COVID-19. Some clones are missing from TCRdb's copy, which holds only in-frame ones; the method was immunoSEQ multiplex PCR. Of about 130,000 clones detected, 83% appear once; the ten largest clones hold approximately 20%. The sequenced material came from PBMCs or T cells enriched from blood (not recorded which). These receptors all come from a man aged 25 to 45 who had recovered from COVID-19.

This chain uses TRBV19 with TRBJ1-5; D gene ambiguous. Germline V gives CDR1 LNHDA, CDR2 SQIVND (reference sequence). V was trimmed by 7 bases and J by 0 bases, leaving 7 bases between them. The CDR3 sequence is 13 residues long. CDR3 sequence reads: CASTSYSNQPQHF. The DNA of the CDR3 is TGTGCCAGTACGAGCTATAGCAATCAGCCCCAGCATTTT.

CDR3 DNA: TGTGCCAGCAGTACCCAGGGGGGCTACACCTTC. Translating it yields CASSTQGGYTF. The chain joins TRBV12-3 or TRBV12-4 to TRBJ1-2; weak D call: TRBD1 (6 bases). Deletions cut 5 bases from V and 8 bases from J, with 9 bases between. The CDR3 loop spans 11 amino acids.

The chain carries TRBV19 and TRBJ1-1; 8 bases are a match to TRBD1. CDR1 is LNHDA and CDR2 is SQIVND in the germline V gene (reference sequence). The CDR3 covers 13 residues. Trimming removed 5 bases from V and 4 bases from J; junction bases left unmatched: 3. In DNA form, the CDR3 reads TGTGCCAGTAGTCCAGGGGGCGTCACTGAAGCTTTCTTT. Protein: CASSPGGVTEAFF.

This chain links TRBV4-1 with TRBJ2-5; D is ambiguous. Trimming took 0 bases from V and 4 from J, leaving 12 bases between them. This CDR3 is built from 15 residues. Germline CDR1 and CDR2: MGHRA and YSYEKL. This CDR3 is CASSQDQEVGETQYF. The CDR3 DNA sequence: TGCGCCAGCAGCCAAGATCAAGAGGTCGGAGAGACCCAGTACTTC.

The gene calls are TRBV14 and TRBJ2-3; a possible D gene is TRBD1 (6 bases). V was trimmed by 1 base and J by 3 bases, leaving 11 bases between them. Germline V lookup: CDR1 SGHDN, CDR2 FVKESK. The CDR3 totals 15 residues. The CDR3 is CASSQVGAWTDTQYF. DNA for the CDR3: TGTGCCAGCAGCCAAGTGGGGGCATGGACAGATACGCAGTATTTT.

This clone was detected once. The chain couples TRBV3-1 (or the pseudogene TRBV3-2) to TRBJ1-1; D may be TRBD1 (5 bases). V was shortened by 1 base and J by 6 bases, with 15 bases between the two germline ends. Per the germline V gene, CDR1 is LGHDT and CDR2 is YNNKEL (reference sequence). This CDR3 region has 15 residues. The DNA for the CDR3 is TGTGCCAGCAGCCAAGGGGGGGGTTCGTCGCCTGAAGCTTTCTTT. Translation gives CASSQGGGSSPEAFF.

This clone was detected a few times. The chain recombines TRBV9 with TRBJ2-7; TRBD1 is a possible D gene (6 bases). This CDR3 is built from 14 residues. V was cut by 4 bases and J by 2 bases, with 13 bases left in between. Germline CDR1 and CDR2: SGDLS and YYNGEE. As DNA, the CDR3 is TGTGCCAGCAGCCCCACGACAGGAACCTACGAGCAGTACTTC. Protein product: CASSPTTGTYEQYF. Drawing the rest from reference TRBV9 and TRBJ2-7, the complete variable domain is DSGVTQTPKHLITATGQRVTLRCSPRSGDLSVYWYQQSLDQGLQFLIQYYNGEERAKGNILERFSAQQFPDLHSELNLSSLELGDSALYFCASSPTTGTYEQYFGPGTRLTVT.

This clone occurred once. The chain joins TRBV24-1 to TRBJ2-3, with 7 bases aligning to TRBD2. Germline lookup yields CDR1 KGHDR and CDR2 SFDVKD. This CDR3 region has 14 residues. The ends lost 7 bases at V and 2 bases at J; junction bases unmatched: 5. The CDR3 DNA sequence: TGTGCCACCAGCGGAGCGGGGATCACAGATACGCAGTATTTT. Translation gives CATSGAGITDTQYF.

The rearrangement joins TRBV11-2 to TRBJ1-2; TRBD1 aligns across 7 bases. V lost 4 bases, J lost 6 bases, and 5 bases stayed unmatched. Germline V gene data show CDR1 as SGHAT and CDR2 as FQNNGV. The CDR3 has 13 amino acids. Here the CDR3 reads CASSWGQINGYTF. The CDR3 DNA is TGTGCCAGCAGCTGGGGACAGATTAATGGCTACACCTTC.

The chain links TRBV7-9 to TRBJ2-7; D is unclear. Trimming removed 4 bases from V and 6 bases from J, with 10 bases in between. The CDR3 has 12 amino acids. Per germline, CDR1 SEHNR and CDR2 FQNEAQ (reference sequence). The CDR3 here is CASSSDIGEQYF. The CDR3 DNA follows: TGTGCCAGCAGCTCTGACATTGGCGAGCAGTACTTC.

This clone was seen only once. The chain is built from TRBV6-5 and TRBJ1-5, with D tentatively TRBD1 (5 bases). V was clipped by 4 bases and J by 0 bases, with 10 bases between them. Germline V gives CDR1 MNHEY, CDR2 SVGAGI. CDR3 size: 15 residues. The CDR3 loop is CASSSGRFSNQPQHF. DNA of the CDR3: TGTGCCAGCAGTTCAGGGAGGTTTAGCAATCAGCCCCAGCATTTT.

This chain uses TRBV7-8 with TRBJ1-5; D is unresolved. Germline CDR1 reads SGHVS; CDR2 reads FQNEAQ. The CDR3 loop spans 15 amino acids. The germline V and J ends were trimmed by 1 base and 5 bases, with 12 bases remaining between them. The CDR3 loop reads CASSLGVVRDQPQHF. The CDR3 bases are TGTGCCAGCAGCTTAGGGGTTGTTCGGGATCAGCCCCAGCATTTT.

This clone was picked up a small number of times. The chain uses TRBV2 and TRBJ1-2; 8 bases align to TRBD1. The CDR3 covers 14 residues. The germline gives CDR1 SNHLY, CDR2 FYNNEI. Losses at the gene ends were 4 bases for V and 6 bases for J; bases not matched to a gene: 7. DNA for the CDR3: TGTGCCAGCAGTGTCTCGGACAGGGCGGATGGCTACACCTTC. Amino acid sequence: CASSVSDRADGYTF.

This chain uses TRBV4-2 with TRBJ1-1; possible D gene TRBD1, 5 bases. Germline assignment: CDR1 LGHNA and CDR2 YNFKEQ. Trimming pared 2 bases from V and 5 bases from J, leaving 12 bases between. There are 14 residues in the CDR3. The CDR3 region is CASSQSTGWTEAFF. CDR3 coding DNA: TGTGCCAGCAGCCAAAGTACAGGTTGGACTGAAGCTTTCTTT.

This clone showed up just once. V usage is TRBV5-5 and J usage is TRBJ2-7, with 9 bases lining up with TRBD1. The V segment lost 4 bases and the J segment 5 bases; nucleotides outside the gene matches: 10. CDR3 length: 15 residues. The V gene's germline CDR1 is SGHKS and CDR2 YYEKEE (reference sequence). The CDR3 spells CASSAPGQGYNEQYF. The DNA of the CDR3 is TGTGCCAGCAGCGCCCCGGGACAGGGATACAACGAGCAGTACTTC.

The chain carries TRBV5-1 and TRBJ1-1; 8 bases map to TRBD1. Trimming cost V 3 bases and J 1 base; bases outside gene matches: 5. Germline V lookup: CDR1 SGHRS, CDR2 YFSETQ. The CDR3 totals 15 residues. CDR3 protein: CASSSQGQGNTEAFF. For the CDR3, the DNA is TGCGCCAGCAGCTCGCAAGGACAGGGGAACACTGAAGCTTTCTTT. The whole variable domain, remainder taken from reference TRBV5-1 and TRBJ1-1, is KAGVTQTPRYLIKTRGQQVTLSCSPISGHRSVSWYQQTPGQGLQFLFEYFSETQRNKGNFPGRFSGRQFSNSRSEMNVSTLELGDSALYLCASSSQGQGNTEAFFGQGTRLTVV.

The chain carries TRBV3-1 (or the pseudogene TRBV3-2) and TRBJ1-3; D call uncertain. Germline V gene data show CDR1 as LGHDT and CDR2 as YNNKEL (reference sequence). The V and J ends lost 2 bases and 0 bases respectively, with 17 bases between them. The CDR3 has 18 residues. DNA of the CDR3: TGTGCCAGCAGCCAAATATTTATGGGCCGCCTCTCTGGAAACACCATATATTTT. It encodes CASSQIFMGRLSGNTIYF.

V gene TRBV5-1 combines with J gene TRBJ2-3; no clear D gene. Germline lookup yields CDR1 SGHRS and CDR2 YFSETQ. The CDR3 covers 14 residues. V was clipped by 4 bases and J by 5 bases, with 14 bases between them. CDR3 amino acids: CASSPPEALDTQYF. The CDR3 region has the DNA TGCGCCAGCAGCCCACCCGAGGCGTTAGATACGCAGTATTTT. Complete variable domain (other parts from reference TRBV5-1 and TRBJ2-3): KAGVTQTPRYLIKTRGQQVTLSCSPISGHRSVSWYQQTPGQGLQFLFEYFSETQRNKGNFPGRFSGRQFSNSRSEMNVSTLELGDSALYLCASSPPEALDTQYFGPGTRLTVL.

The chain's CDR3 is CASSTYNEQFF. The CDR3 DNA sequence: TGTGCCAGCAGCACCTACAATGAGCAGTTCTTC. The rearrangement uses TRBV12-3 or TRBV12-4 and TRBJ2-1; no firm D call. Between the trimmed V and J ends, which lost 6 bases and 2 bases, there was a span of 2 bases. The CDR3 length is 11 residues.

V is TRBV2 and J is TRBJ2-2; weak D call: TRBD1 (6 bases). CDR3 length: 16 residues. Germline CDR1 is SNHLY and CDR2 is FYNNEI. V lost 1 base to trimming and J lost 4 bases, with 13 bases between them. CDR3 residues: CASSEGAGATTGELFF. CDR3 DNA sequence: TGTGCCAGCAGTGAAGGGGCAGGGGCAACCACCGGGGAGCTGTTTTTT.

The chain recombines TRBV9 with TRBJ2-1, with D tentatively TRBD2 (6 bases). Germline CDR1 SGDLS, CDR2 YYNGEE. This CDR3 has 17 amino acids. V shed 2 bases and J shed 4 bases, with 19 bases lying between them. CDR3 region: CASSVIALAGPYNEQFF. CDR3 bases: TGTGCCAGCAGCGTCATAGCCCTGGCGGGACCATACAATGAGCAGTTCTTC.

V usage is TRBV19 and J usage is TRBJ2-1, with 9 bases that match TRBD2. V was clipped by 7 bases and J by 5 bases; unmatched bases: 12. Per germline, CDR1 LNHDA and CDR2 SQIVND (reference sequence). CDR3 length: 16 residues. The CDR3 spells CASTSHLAGKNNEQFF. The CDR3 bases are TGTGCCAGTACCTCCCATCTAGCGGGAAAAAACAATGAGCAGTTCTTC.

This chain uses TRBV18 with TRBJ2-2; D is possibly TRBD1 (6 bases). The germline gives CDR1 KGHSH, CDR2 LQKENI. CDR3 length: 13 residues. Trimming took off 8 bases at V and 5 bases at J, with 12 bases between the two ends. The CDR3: CASQTQGTGELFF. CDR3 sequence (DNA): TGTGCCAGCCAGACCCAGGGGACCGGGGAGCTGTTTTTT. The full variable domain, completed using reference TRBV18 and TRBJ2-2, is NAGVMQNPRHLVRRRGQEARLRCSPMKGHSHVYWYRQLPEEGLKFMVYLQKENIIDESGMPKERFSAEFPKEGPSILRIQQVVRGDSAAYFCASQTQGTGELFFGEGSRLTVL.

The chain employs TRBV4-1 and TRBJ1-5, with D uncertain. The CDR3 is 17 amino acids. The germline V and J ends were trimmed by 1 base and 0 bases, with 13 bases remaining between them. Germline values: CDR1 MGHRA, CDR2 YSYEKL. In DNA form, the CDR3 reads TGCGCCAGCAGCCAAGTACTAGGGAGTGATAGCAATCAGCCCCAGCATTTT. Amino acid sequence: CASSQVLGSDSNQPQHF.

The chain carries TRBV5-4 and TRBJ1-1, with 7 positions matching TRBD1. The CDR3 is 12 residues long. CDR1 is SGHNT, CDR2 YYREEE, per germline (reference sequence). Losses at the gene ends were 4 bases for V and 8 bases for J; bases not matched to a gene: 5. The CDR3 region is CASSAGTAEAFF. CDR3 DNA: TGTGCCAGCAGCGCAGGGACAGCAGAAGCTTTCTTT.

The CDR3 DNA reads as TGTGCCTGGAGCGGGGCGCGGGTGCGGGAGGGGGCAGATACGCAGTATTTT. This translates into CAWSGARVREGADTQYF. The V and J genes are TRBV30 and TRBJ2-3; TRBD2 aligns across 9 bases. V was clipped by 3 bases and J by 4 bases; unmatched bases: 14. Germline lookup yields CDR1 GTSNPN and CDR2 SVGIG (reference sequence). The CDR3 loop spans 17 amino acids.

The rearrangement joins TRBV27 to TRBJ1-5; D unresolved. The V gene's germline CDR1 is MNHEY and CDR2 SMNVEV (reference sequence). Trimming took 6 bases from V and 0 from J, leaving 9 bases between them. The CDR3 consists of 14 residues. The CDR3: CASSPTYSNQPQHF. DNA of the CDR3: TGTGCCAGCAGCCCTACCTATAGCAATCAGCCCCAGCATTTT.

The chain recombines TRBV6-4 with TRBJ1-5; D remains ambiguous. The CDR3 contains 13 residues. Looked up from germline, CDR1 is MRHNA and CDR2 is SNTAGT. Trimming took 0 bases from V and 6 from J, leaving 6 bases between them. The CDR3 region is CASSDSPSQPQHF. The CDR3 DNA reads TGTGCCAGCAGTGACTCCCCTAGTCAGCCCCAGCATTTT.

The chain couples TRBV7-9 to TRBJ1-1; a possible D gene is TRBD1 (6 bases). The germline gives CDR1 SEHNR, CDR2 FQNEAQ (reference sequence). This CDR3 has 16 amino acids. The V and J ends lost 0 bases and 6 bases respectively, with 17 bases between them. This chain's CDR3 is CASSLARGPTGAEAFF. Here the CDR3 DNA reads TGTGCCAGCAGCTTAGCGCGGGGGCCGACTGGGGCTGAAGCTTTCTTT. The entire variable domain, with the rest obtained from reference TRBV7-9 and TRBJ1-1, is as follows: DTGVSQNPRHKITKRGQNVTFRCDPISEHNRLYWYRQTLGQGPEFLTYFQNEAQLEKSRLLSDRFSAERPKGSFSTLEIQRTEQGDSAMYLCASSLARGPTGAEAFFGQGTRLTVV.